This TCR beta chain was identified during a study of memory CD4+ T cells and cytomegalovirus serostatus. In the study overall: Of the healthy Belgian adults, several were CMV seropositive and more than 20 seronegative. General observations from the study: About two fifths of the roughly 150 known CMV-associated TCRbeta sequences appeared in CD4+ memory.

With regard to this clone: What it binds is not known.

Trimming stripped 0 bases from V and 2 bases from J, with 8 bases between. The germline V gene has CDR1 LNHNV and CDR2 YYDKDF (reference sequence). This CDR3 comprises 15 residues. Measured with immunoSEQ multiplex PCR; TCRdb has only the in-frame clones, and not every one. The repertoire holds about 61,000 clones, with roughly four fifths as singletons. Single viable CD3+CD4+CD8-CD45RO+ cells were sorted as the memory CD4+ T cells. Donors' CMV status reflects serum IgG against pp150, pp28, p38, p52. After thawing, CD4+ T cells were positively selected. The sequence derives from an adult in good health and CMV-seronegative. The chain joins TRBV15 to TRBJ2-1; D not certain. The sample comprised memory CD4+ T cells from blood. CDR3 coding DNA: TGTGCCACCAGCAGAGATGGTAGGACCTACAATGAGCAGTTCTTC. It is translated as CATSRDGRTYNEQFF.